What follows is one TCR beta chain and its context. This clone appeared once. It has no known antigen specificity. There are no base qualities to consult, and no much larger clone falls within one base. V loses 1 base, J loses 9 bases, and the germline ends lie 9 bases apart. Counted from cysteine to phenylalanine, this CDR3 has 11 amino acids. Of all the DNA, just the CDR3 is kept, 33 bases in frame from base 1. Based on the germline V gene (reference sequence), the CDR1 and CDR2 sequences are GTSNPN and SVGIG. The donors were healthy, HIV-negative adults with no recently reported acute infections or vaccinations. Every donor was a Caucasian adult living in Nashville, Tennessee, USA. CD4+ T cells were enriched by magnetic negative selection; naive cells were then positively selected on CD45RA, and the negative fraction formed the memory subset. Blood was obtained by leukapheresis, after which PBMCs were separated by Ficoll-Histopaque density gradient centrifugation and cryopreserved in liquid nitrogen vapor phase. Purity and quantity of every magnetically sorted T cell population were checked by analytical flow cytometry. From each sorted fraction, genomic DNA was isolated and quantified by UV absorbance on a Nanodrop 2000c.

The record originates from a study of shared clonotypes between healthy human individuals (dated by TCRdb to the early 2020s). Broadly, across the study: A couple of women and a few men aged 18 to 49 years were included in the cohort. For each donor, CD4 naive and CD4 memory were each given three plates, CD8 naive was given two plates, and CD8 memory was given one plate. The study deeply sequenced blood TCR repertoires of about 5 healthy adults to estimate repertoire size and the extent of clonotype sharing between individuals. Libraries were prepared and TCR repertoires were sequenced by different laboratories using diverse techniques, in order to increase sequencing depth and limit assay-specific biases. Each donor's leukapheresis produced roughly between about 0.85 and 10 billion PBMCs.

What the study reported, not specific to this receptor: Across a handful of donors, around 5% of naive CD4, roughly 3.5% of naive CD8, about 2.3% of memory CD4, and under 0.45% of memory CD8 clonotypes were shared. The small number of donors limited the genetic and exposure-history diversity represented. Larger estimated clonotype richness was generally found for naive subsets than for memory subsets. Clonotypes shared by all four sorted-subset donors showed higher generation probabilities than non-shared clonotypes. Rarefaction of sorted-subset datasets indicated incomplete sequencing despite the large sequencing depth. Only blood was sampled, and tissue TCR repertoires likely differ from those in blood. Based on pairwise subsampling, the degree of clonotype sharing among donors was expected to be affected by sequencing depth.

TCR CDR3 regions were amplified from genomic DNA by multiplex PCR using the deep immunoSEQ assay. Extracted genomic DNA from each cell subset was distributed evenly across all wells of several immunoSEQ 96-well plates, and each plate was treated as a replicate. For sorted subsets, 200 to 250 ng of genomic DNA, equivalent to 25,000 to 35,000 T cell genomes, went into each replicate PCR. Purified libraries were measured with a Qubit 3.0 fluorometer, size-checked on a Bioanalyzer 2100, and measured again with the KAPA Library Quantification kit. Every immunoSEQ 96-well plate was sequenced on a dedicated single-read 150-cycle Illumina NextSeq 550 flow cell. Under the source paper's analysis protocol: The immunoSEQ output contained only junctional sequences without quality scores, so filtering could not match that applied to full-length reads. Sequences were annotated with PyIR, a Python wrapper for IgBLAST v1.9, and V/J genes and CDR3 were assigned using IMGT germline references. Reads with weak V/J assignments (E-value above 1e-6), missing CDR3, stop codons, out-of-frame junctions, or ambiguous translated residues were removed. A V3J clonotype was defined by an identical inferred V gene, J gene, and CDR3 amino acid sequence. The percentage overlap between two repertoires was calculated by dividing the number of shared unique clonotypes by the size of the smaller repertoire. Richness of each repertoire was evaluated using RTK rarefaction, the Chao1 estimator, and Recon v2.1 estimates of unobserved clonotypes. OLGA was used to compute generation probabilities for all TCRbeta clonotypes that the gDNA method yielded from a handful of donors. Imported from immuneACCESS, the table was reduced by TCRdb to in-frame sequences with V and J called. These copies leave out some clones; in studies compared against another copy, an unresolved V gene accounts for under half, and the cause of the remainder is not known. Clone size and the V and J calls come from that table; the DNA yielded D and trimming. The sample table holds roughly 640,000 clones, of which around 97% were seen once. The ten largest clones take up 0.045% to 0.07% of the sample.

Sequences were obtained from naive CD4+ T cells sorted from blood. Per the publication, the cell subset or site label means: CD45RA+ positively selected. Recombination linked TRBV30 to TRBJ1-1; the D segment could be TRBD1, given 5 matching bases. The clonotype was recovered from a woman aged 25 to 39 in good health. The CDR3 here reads CAWSEQGQAFF. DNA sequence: TGTGCCTGGAGTGAGCAGGGCCAAGCTTTCTTT.